What follows describes a single T cell receptor beta chain. The clone's antigen remains unknown. Within one base of it there is no much larger clone, and no base qualities were kept. This sample was included in a study of shared clonotypes between healthy human individuals (TCRdb year 2020). Turning to the overall study: A couple of women and a few men aged 18 to 49 years were included in the cohort. Per donor, three plates each were used for CD4 naive and CD4 memory, two for CD8 naive, and one for CD8 memory. The study deeply sequenced blood TCR repertoires of several healthy adults to estimate repertoire size and the extent of clonotype sharing between individuals. To increase sequencing depth and limit assay-specific biases, TCR repertoire library preparation and sequencing were carried out by different laboratories using diverse techniques. Leukapheresis yielded between about 0.94 and 10 billion PBMCs per donor.

Measured from the cysteine to the phenylalanine, the CDR3 is 13 residues long. CDR3 DNA only is kept here, 39 bases in frame from base 1. Looking up the germline V gene (reference sequence) yields CDR1 WNHNN and CDR2 SYGVQD. At the junction V is shortened by 2 bases and J by 11 bases, with 12 bases in between. For the CD8 naive samples, CD45RO-negative cells were positively selected for CCR7, yielding a CD45RA+CCR7+ population from which TemRA cells were excluded. The donors were healthy, HIV-negative adults with no recently reported acute infections or vaccinations. Every donor was a Caucasian adult residing in Nashville, Tennessee, USA. After blood collection by leukapheresis, PBMCs were isolated using Ficoll-Histopaque density gradient centrifugation and then cryopreserved in the vapor phase of liquid nitrogen. Purity and quantity of every magnetically sorted T cell population were checked by analytical flow cytometry. Genomic DNA was isolated from every sorted fraction and measured by UV absorbance on a Nanodrop 2000c.

General study outcomes and caveats: Sharing across a few donors was observed for about 5% of naive CD4, around 3.5% of naive CD8, 2% to 2.5% of memory CD4, and about 0.4% of memory CD8 clonotypes. Pairwise subsampling indicated that sequencing depth was expected to affect the degree of clonotype sharing among donors. Rarefaction of sorted-subset datasets indicated incomplete sequencing despite the large sequencing depth. Compared with non-shared clonotypes, the clonotypes found in all four sorted-subset donors had higher generation probabilities. Naive subsets generally had larger estimated clonotype richness than memory subsets did. Because the study included a small number of donors, the genetic and exposure-history diversity represented was limited. Sampling was limited to blood, and TCR repertoires in tissue likely differ from TCR repertoires in blood.

Using the deep immunoSEQ assay, TCR CDR3 regions were amplified from genomic DNA by multiplex PCR. Genomic DNA extracted from each cell subset was distributed evenly over all wells of several immunoSEQ 96-well plates, and each plate served as one replicate. For sorted subsets, 200 ng of genomic DNA, equivalent to some 30,000 T cell genomes, went into each replicate PCR. Purified libraries were quantified with a Qubit 3.0 fluorometer, sized on a Bioanalyzer 2100, and re-quantified with the KAPA Library Quantification kit. Every immunoSEQ 96-well plate was sequenced on a separate single-read 150-cycle Illumina NextSeq 550 flow cell. In the authors' own workflow: Because the immunoSEQ output included only junctional sequences and no quality scores, the filtering could not be the same as the filtering used for full-length reads. Sequences were annotated with PyIR, a Python wrapper for IgBLAST v1.9, and V/J genes and CDR3 were assigned using IMGT germline references. Any read was removed if the V/J assignment was weak (E-value above 1e-6), the CDR3 was missing, or the read contained stop codons, out-of-frame junctions, or ambiguous translated residues. A V3J clonotype was defined by an identical inferred V gene, J gene, and CDR3 amino acid sequence. Percentage overlap between repertoires was computed as shared unique clonotypes divided by the size of the smaller repertoire. Repertoire richness was assessed with RTK rarefaction, the Chao1 estimator, and Recon v2.1 estimates of unobserved clonotypes. Generation probabilities for all TCRbeta clonotypes obtained by the gDNA method from several donors were computed using OLGA. TCRdb carries this immuneACCESS record with in-frame sequences only. Its versions omit some clonotypes, under half of them owing to an unresolved V gene in the studies checked, with the rest unexplained. The V and J calls and clone size are taken from that table; D and trimming were inferred from the DNA. Across this sample there are some 2 million clones, with approximately 94% seen only once. The ten largest clonotypes hold about 1.1% of the sample.

This receptor was identified in a man aged 18-30 years in good health. Sequences were obtained from naive CD8+ T cells sorted from blood. Read against the paper, the sample's cell subset or site label means: CD45RA+CCR7+. The chain is encoded by TRBV10-1 joined to TRBJ2-2; a tentative D match to TRBD1 spans 6 bases. The CDR3 reads as follows: CASSEGIQGELFF. The DNA reads TGCGCCAGCAGTGAGGGGATACAGGGCGAGCTGTTTTTT.